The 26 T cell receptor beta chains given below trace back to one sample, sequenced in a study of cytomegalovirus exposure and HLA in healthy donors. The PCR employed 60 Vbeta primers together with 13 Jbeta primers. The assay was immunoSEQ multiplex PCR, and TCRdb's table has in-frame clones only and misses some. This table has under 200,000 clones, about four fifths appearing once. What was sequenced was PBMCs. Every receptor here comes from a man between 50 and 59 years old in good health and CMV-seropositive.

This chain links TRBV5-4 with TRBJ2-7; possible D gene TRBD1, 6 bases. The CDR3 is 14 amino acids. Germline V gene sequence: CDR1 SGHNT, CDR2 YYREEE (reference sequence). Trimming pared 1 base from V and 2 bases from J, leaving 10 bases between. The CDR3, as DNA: TGTGCCAGCAGCTTGCGTACAGGGACCTACGAGCAGTACTTC. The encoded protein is CASSLRTGTYEQYF.

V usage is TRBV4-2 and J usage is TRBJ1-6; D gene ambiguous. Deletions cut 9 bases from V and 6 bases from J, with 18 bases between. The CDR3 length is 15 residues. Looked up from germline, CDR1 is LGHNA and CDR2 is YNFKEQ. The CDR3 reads CASRREFNVNSPLHF. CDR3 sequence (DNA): TGTGCCAGTAGGCGGGAGTTTAACGTTAATTCACCCCTCCACTTT.

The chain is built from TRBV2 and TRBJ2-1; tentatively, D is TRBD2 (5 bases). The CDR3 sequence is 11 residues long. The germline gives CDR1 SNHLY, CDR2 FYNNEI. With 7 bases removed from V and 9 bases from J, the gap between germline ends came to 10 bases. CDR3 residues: CASIWTREQFF. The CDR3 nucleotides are TGTGCCAGCATTTGGACTCGTGAGCAGTTCTTC.

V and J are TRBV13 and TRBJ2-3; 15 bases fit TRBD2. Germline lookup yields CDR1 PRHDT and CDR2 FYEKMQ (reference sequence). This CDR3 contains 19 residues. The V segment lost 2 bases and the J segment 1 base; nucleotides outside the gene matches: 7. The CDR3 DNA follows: TGTGCCAGCAGCTTATATGGGACTAGCGGGAGGCGTGGCACAGATACGCAGTATTTT. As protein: CASSLYGTSGRRGTDTQYF.

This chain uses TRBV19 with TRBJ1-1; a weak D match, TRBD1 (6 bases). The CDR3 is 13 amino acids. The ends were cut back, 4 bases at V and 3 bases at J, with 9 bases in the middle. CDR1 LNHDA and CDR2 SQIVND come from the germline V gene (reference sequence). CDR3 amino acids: CASSNRVDTEAFF. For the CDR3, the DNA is TGTGCCAGTAGTAACAGGGTTGACACTGAAGCTTTCTTT.

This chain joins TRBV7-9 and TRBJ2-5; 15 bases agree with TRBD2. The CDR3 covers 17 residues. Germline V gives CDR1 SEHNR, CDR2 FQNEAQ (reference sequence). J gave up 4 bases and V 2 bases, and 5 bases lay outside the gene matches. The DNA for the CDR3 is TGTGCCAGCAGCTTAAGGACTAGCGGGAGGGCTGGAGAGACCCAGTACTTC. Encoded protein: CASSLRTSGRAGETQYF. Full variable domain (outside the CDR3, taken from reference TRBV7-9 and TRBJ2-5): DTGVSQNPRHKITKRGQNVTFRCDPISEHNRLYWYRQTLGQGPEFLTYFQNEAQLEKSRLLSDRFSAERPKGSFSTLEIQRTEQGDSAMYLCASSLRTSGRAGETQYFGPGTRLLVL.

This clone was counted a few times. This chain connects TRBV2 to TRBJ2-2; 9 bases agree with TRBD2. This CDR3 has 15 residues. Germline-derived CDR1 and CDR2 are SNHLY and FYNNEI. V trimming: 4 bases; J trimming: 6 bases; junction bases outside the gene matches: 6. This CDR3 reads CASSVGSGRPGELFF. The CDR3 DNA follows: TGTGCCAGCAGTGTTGGTAGCGGGAGACCCGGGGAGCTGTTTTTT.

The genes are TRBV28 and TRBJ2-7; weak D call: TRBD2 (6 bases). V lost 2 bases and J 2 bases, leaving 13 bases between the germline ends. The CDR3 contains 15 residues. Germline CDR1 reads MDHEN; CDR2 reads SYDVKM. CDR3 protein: CASSLGGSLTYEQYF. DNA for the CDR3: TGTGCCAGCAGTTTAGGGGGGAGCCTTACCTACGAGCAGTACTTC.

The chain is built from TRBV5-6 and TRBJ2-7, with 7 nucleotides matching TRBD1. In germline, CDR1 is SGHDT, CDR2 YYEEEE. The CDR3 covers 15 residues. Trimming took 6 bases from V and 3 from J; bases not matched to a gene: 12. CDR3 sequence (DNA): TGTGCCAGCACCTCCGACAGGGTAAAGGGCTACGAGCAGTACTTC. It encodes CASTSDRVKGYEQYF.

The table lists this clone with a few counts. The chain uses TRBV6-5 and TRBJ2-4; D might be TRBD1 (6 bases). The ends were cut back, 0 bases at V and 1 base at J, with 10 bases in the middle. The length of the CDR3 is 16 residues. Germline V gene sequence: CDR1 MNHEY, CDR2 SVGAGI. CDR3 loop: CASSYSTGLAKNIQYF. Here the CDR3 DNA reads TGTGCCAGCAGTTACTCCACAGGGTTGGCCAAAAACATTCAGTACTTC.

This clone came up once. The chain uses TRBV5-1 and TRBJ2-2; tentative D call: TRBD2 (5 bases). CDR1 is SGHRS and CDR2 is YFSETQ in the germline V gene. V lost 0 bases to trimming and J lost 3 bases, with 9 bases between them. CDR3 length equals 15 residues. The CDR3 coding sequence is TGCGCCAGCAGCTTGGTGTCTAGCTACACCGGGGAGCTGTTTTTT. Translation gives CASSLVSSYTGELFF.

The CDR3 nucleotides read TGCGCCAGCAGCCCCGGGACAGGGGGCAACACCATATATTTT. Translation: CASSPGTGGNTIYF. J is TRBJ1-3 and V is TRBV5-1; TRBD1 matches at 12 bases. The germline V gene has CDR1 SGHRS and CDR2 YFSETQ. CDR3 size: 14 residues. V shed 4 bases and J 7 bases; nucleotides not matched to a gene: 3.

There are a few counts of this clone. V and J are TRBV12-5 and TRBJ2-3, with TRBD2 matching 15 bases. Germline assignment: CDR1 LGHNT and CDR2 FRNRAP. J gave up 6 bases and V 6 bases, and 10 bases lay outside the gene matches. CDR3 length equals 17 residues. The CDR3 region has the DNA TGTGCTAGTGGCTCCGGGACTAGCGGGGGGCCGGGGGATACGCAGTATTTT. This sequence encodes CASGSGTSGGPGDTQYF.

CDR3 in amino acids: CASSLEAGSYNEQFF. DNA for the CDR3: TGTGCCAGCAGCTTGGAGGCGGGCTCCTACAATGAGCAGTTCTTC. The chain has TRBV5-8 and TRBJ2-1; D may be TRBD2 (5 bases). The V gene's germline CDR1 is SGHTS and CDR2 YDEGEE. V lost 0 bases, J lost 0 bases, and 7 bases lay in between. The CDR3 length is 15 residues. The full variable domain, completed using reference TRBV5-8 and TRBJ2-1, is EAGVTQSPTHLIKTRGQQATLRCSPISGHTSVYWYQQALGLGLQFLLWYDEGEERNRGNFPPRFSGRQFPNYSSELNVNALELEDSALYLCASSLEAGSYNEQFFGPGTRLTVL.

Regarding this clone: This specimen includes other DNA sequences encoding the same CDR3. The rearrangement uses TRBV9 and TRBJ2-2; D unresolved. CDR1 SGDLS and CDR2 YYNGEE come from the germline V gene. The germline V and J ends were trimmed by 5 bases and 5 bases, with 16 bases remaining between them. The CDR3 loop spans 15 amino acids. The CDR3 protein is CASSVSGLGTGELFF. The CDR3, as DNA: TGTGCCAGCAGTGTGAGTGGTCTCGGGACCGGGGAGCTGTTTTTT.

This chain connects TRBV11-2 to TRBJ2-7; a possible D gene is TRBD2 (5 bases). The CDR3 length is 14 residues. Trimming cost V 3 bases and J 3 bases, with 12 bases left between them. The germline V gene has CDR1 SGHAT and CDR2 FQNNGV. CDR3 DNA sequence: TGTGCCAGCAGCTTCTCGGGGATACACTACGAGCAGTACTTC. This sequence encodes CASSFSGIHYEQYF.

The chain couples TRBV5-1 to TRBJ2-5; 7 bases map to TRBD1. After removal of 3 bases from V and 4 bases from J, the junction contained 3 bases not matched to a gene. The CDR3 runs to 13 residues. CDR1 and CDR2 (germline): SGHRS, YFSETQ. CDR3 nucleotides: TGCGCCAGCAGCTGGGCAGGGGGAGAGACCCAGTACTTC. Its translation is CASSWAGGETQYF.

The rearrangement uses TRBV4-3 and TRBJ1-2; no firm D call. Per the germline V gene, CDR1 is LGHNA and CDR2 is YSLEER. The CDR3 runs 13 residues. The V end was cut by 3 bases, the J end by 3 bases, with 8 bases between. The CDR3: CASSHGSYYGYTF. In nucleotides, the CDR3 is TGCGCCAGCAGCCACGGGAGTTACTATGGCTACACCTTC.

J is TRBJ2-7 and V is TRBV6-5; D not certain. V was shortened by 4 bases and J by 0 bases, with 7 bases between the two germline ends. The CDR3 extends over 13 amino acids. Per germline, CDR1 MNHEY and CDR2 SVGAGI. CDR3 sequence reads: CASSFTGSYEQYF. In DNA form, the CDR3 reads TGTGCCAGCAGTTTTACCGGCTCCTACGAGCAGTACTTC.

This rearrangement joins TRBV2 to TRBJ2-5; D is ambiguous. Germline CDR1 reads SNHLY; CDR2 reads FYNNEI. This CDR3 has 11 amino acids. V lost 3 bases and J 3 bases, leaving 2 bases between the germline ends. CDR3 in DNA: TGTGCCAGCAGTGACGAAGAGACCCAGTACTTC. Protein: CASSDEETQYF.

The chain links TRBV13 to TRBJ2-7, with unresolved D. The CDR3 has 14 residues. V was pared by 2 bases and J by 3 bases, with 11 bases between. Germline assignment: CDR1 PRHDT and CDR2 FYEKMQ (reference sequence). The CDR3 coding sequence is TGTGCCAGCAGCTTATATCTCAACGGCTACGAGCAGTACTTC. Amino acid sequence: CASSLYLNGYEQYF.

The CDR3, as DNA: TGTGCCATCAGTGAACCGACAGGGGCCTACGAGCAGTACTTC. Translation gives CAISEPTGAYEQYF. V usage is TRBV10-3 and J usage is TRBJ2-5; 8 bases line up with TRBD1. The J call may be wrong; the DNA end is better matched by TRBJ2-7. The CDR3 totals 14 residues. Germline CDR1 reads ENHRY; CDR2 reads SYGVKD.

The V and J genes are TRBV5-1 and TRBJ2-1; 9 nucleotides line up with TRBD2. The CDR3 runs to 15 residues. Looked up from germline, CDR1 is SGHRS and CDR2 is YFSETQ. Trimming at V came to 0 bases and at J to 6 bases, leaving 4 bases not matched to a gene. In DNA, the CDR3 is TGCGCCAGCAGCTTGGTTAGCGGGGGCCTCAATGAGCAGTTCTTC. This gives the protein CASSLVSGGLNEQFF.

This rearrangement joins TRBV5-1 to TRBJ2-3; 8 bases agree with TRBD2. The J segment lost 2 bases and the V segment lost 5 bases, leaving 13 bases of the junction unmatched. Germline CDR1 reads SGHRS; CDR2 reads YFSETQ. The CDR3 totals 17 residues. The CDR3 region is CASSRRGTGGITDTQYF. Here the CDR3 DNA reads TGCGCCAGCAGTCGGAGGGGAACGGGGGGGATCACAGATACGCAGTATTTT.

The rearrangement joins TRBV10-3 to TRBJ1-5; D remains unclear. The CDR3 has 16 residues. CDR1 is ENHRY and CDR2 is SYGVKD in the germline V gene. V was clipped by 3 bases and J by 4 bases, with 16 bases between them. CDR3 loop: CAISENGDRVNQPQHF. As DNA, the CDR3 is TGTGCCATCAGTGAAAACGGAGATCGGGTAAATCAGCCCCAGCATTTT.

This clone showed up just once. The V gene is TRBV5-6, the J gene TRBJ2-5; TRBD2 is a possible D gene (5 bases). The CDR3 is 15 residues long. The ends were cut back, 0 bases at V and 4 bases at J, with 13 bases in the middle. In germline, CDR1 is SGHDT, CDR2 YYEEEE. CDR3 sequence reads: CASSLGFGVGETQYF. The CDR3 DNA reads TGTGCCAGCAGCTTGGGATTCGGGGTTGGAGAGACCCAGTACTTC.